The 8 T cell receptor beta chains reported below all come from one sample, sequenced in a study of blood T cell repertoires in COVID-19. Data came from immunoSEQ multiplex PCR; TCRdb stores just in-frame clones and leaves some out. The sample lists approximately 300,000 clones, around 84% occurring once. The specimen sequenced was PBMCs or T cells enriched from blood (not recorded which). The receptors here all came from a woman aged 25 to 39 who had been exposed to COVID-19.

The chain employs TRBV5-1 and TRBJ2-1, with 16 bases fitting TRBD2. The germline gives CDR1 SGHRS, CDR2 YFSETQ. The CDR3 has 18 amino acids. J gave up 5 bases and V 0 bases, and 5 bases lay outside the gene matches. CDR3 in amino acids: CASSLGGLAGGHHNEQFF. The DNA for the CDR3 is TGCGCCAGCAGCTTGGGGGGACTAGCGGGAGGGCACCACAATGAGCAGTTCTTC.

This rearrangement joins TRBV28 to TRBJ1-1, with 8 nucleotides matching TRBD1. The CDR3 consists of 15 residues. Trimming cost V 6 bases and J 0 bases; bases outside gene matches: 6. CDR1 is MDHEN and CDR2 is SYDVKM in the germline V gene. CDR3 sequence reads: CASRTAGGLNTEAFF. CDR3 nucleotide sequence: TGTGCCAGCAGGACTGCAGGGGGCTTGAACACTGAAGCTTTCTTT.

The DNA for the CDR3 is TGTGCCAGCAGCAACGCAGGGGGCGGTGGCTACACCTTC. Amino acids: CASSNAGGGGYTF. This rearrangement joins TRBV11-2 to TRBJ1-2; 8 nucleotides match TRBD1. The ends lost 5 bases at V and 7 bases at J; junction bases unmatched: 6. The CDR3 sequence is 13 residues long. The germline V gene has CDR1 SGHAT and CDR2 FQNNGV. Drawing the rest from reference TRBV11-2 and TRBJ1-2, the complete variable domain is EAGVAQSPRYKIIEKRQSVAFWCNPISGHATLYWYQQILGQGPKLLIQFQNNGVVDDSQLPKDRFSAERLKGVDSTLKIQPAKLEDSAVYLCASSNAGGGGYTFGSGTRLTVV.

The genes are TRBV2 and TRBJ2-7, with TRBD1 matching over 9 bases. This CDR3 comprises 13 residues. Per germline, CDR1 SNHLY and CDR2 FYNNEI. V was clipped by 6 bases and J by 4 bases; unmatched bases: 4. In DNA, the CDR3 is TGTGCCAGCAGAGACGACAGGGGGTACGAGCAGTACTTC. It encodes CASRDDRGYEQYF.

The CDR3 DNA reads as TGTGCCAGCAGCGTAGTCACAGGCTCTACTGAAGCTTTCTTT. Translation: CASSVVTGSTEAFF. The chain is built from TRBV9 and TRBJ1-1, with a tentative D call TRBD1 (5 bases). Germline V gives CDR1 SGDLS, CDR2 YYNGEE. Trimming pared 0 bases from V and 5 bases from J, leaving 11 bases between. There are 14 residues in the CDR3.

The rearrangement joins TRBV30 to TRBJ2-7; 10 bases align to TRBD1. The germline V gene encodes CDR1 GTSNPN and CDR2 SVGIG (reference sequence). CDR3 length equals 14 residues. The V gene end was trimmed by 0 bases and the J gene end by 6 bases; junction bases not matched to a gene: 5. CDR3 bases: TGTGCCTGGAGTGTGGGGACAGGGGAAAGCGAGCAGTACTTC. Its protein is CAWSVGTGESEQYF. The full variable domain, with the rest looked up from reference TRBV30 and TRBJ2-7, is SQTIHQWPATLVQPVGSPLSLECTVEGTSNPNLYWYRQAAGRGLQLLFYSVGIGQISSEVPQNLSASRPQDRQFILSSKKLLLSDSGFYLCAWSVGTGESEQYFGPGTRLTVT.

This clone was detected once. V gene TRBV29-1 combines with J gene TRBJ2-1, with D maybe TRBD2 (5 bases). Germline lookup yields CDR1 SQVTM and CDR2 ANQGSEA. The CDR3 covers 17 residues. V was pared by 7 bases and J by 2 bases, with 24 bases between. The CDR3: CSAFGELVPGAYNEQFF. CDR3 in DNA: TGCAGCGCTTTCGGGGAGCTAGTTCCCGGGGCCTACAATGAGCAGTTCTTC.

The chain couples TRBV10-3 to TRBJ1-6, with D maybe TRBD1 (5 bases). Germline CDR1 is ENHRY and CDR2 is SYGVKD. Trimming took 7 bases from V and 8 from J, leaving 9 bases between them. CDR3 length: 12 amino acids. The CDR3 DNA reads as TGTGCCATCAAGGGAGGGGATTCACCCCTCCACTTT. Its translation: CAIKGGDSPLHF.